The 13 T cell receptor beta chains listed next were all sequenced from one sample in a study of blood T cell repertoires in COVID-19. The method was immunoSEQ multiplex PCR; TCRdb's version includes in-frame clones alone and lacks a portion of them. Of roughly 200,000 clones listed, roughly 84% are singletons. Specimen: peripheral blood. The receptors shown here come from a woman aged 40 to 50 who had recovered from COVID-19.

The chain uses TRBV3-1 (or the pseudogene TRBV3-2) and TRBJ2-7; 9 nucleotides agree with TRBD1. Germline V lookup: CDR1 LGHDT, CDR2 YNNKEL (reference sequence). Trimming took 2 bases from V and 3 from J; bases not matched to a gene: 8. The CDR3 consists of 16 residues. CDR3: CASSQMPPGQGYEQYF. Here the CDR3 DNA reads TGTGCCAGCAGCCAAATGCCTCCGGGACAGGGCTACGAGCAGTACTTC.

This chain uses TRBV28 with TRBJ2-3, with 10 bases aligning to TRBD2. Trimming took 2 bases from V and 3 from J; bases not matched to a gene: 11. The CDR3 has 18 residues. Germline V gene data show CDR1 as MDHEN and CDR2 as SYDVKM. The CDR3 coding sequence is TGTGCCAGCAGTTTAATCGTAAGCGGGAGGGGGAAAACAGATACGCAGTATTTT. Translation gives CASSLIVSGRGKTDTQYF.

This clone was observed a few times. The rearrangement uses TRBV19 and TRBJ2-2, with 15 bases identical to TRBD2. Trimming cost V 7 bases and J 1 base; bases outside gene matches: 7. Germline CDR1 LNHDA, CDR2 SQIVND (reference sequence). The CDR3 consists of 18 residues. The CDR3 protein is CASTQGLAGGRNTGELFF. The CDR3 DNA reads TGTGCCAGTACACAGGGACTAGCGGGAGGCAGGAACACCGGGGAGCTGTTTTTT.

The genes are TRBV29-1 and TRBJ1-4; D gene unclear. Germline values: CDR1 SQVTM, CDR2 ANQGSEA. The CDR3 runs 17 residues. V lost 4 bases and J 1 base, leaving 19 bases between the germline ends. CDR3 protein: CSVAEGMFIGTNEKLFF. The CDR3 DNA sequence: TGCAGCGTTGCGGAGGGAATGTTTATCGGAACTAATGAAAAACTGTTTTTT.

The CDR3 DNA sequence: TGCAGCGTTGAAGGAGGGACTGCTTATGGCTACACCTTC. Its protein product is CSVEGGTAYGYTF. This rearrangement joins TRBV29-1 to TRBJ1-2, with D tentatively TRBD1 (5 bases). The CDR3 has 13 amino acids. Per germline, CDR1 SQVTM and CDR2 ANQGSEA. V was clipped by 1 base and J by 5 bases, with 11 bases between them.

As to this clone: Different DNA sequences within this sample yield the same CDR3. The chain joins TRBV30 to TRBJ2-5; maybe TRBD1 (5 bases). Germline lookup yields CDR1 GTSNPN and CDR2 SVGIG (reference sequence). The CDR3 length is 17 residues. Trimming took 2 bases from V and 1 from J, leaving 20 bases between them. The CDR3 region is CAWSPPRVSELQETQYF. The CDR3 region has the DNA TGTGCCTGGAGTCCCCCCAGGGTATCGGAACTCCAAGAGACCCAGTACTTC.

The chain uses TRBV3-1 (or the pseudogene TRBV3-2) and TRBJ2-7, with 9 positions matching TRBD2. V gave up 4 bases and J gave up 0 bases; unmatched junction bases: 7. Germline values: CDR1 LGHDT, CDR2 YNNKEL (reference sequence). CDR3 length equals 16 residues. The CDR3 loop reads CASSPRSGRSSYEQYF. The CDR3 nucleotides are TGTGCCAGCAGCCCTCGAAGCGGGAGGAGCTCCTACGAGCAGTACTTC.

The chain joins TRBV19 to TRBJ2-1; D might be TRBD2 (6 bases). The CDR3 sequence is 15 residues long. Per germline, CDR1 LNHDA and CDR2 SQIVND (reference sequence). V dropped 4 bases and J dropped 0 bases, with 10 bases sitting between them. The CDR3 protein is CASSSRGTSYNEQFF. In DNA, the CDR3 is TGTGCCAGTAGTAGTCGGGGGACCTCCTACAATGAGCAGTTCTTC.

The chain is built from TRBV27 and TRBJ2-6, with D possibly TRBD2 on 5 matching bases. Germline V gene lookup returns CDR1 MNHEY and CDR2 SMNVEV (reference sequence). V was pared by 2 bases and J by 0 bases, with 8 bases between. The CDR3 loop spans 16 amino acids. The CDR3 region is CASSLGAGSGANVLTF. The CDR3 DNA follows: TGTGCCAGCAGTTTAGGCGCGGGCTCTGGGGCCAACGTCCTGACTTTC. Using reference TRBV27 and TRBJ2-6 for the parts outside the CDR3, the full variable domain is EAQVTQNPRYLITVTGKKLTVTCSQNMNHEYMSWYRQDPGLGLRQIYYSMNVEVTDKGDVPEGYKVSRKEKRNFPLILESPSPNQTSLYFCASSLGAGSGANVLTFGAGSRLTVL.

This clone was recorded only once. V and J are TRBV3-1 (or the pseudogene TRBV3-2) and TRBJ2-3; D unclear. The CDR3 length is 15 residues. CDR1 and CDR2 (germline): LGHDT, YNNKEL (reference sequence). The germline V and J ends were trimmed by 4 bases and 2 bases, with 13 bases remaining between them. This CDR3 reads CASSLNIATTDTQYF. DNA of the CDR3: TGTGCCAGCAGCCTTAACATCGCAACCACAGATACGCAGTATTTT.

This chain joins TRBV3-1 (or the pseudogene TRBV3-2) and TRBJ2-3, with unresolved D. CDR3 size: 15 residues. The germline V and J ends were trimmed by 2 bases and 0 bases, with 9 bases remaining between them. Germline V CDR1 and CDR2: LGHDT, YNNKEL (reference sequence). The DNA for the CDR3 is TGTGCCAGCAGCCAACCGAGCGAGAGCACAGATACGCAGTATTTT. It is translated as CASSQPSESTDTQYF.

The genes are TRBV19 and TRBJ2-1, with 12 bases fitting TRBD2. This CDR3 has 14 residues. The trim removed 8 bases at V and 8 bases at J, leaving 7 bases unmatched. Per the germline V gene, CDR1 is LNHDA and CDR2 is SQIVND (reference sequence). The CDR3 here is CASGRLAGVYEQFF. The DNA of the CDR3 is TGTGCCAGTGGCCGACTAGCGGGAGTATATGAGCAGTTCTTC.

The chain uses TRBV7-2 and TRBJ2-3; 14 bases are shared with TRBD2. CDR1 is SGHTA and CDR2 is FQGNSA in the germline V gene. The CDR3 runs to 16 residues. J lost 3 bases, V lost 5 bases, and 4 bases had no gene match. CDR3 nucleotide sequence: TGTGCCAGCAGCCAGCGGACTAGCGGGGGGACAGATACGCAGTATTTT. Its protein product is CASSQRTSGGTDTQYF. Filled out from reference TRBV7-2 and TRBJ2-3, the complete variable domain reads GAGVSQSPSNKVTEKGKDVELRCDPISGHTALYWYRQSLGQGLEFLIYFQGNSAPDKSGLPSDRFSAERTGGSVSTLTIQRTQQEDSAVYLCASSQRTSGGTDTQYFGPGTRLTVL.